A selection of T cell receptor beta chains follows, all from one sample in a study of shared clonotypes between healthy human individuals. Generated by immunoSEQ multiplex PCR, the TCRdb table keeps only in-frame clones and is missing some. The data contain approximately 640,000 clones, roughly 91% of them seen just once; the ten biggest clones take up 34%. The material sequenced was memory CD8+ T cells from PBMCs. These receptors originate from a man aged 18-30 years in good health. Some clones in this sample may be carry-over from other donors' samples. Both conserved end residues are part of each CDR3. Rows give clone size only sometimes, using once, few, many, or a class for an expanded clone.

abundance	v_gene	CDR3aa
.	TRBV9	CASSAGEGQETQYF
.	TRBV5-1	CASSLTRYEQYF
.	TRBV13	CASSLVPNEQFF
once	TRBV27	CASSFVGREAGELFF
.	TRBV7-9	CASSSDGHLYKQYF
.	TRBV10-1	CASSEGARREQYF
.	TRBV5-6	CASSFPLADWSQETQYF
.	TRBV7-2	CASSSLFAKETQYF
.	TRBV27	CASKIGPLTEAFF
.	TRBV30	CAWSVHWGQGGNEQFF
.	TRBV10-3	CAISVGIGLAGGPSPGREQFF
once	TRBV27	CASSFLAPQSNQPQHF
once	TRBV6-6	CASSYVGREETQYF
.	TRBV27	CASSPGTGGETQYF
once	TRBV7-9	CATDYPGTEEETQYF
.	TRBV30	CAWSVQTTPNLYGYTF
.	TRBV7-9	CASSGADSYNEQFF
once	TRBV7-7	CASSSASSTDTQYF
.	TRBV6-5	CASSYSTAHNEQFF
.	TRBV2	CASTNSPYEQYF
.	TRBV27	CASSRVSGGEGYTF
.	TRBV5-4	CASSPGGGVRYF
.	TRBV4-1	CASSLRGRDQPQHF